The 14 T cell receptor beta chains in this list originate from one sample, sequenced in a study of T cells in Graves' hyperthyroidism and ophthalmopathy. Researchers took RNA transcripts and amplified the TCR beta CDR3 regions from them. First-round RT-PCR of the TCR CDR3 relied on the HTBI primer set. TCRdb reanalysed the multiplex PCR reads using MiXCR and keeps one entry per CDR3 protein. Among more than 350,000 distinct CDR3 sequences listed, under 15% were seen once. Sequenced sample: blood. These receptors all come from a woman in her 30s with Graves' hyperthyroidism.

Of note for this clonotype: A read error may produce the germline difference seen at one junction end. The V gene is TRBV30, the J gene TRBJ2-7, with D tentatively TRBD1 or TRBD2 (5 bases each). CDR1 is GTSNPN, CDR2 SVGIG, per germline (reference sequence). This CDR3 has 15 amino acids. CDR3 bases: TGTACCTGGAGTGTAAGGCCGGGGCCCATGGACGAGCAGTACTTC. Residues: CTWSVRPGPMDEQYF.

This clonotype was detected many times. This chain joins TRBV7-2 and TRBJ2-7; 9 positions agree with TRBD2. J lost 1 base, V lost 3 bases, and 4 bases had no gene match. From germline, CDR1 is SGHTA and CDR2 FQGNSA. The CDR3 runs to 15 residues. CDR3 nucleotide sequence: TGTGCCAGCAGCTTGGGGGCGGGAGGGTCCTACGAGCAGTACTTC. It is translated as CASSLGAGGSYEQYF.

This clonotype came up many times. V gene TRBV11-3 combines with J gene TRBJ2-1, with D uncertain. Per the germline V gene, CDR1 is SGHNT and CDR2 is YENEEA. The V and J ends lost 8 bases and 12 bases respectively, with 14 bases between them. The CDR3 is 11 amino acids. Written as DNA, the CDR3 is TGTGCCAGCCCAGTTCGGCAAACGCAGTTCTTC. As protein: CASPVRQTQFF.

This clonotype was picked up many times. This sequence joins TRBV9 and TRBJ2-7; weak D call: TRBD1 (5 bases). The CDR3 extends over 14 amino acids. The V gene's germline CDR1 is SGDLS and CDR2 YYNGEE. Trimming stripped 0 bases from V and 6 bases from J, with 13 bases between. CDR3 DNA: TGTGCCAGCAGCGTAGCCCCCTATACAGGCGAGCAGTACTTC. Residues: CASSVAPYTGEQYF.

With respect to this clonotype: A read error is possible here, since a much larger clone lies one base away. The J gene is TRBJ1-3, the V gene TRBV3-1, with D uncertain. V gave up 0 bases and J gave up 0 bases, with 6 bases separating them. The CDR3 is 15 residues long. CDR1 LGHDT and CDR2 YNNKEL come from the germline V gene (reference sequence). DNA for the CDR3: TGTGCCAGCAGCCAAGAAAGGGCCTCTGGAAACACCATATATTTT. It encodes CASSQERASGNTIYF.

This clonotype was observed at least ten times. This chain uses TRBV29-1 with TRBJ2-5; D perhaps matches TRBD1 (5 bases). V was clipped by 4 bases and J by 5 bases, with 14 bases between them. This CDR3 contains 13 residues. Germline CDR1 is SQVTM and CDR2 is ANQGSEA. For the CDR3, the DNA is TGCAGCGTTGTAAGCAGGGTGGGTGAGACCCAGTACTTC. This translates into CSVVSRVGETQYF.

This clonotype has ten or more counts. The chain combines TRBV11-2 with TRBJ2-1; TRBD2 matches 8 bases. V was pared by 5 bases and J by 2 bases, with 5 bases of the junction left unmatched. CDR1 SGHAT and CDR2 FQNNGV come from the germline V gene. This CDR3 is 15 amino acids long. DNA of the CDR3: TGTGCCAGCAGCCCGTTGCGGGGGGCCTACAATGAGCAGTTCTTC. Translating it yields CASSPLRGAYNEQFF.

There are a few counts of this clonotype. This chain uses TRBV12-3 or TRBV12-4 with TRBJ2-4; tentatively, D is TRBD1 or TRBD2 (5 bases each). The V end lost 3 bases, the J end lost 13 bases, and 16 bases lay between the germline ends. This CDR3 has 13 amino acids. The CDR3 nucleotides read TGTGCCAGCAGTTTGGGGACGCAAACAGGACAGTACTTC. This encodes CASSLGTQTGQYF.

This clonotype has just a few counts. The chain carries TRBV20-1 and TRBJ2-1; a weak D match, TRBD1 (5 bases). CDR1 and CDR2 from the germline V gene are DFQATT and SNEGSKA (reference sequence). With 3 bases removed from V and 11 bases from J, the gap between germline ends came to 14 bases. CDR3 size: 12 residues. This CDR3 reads CSARPSGYQQFF. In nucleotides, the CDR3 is TGCAGTGCTAGGCCTTCAGGGTATCAGCAGTTCTTC.

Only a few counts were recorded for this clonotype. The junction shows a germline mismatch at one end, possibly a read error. The CDR3 nucleotides read TGTGCCAGCAGCGTGACACTTAGTGGCCACACCTTC. Encoded protein: CASSVTLSGHTF. V is TRBV28 and J is TRBJ1-2; D unresolved. The CDR3 sequence is 12 residues long. Germline V lookup: CDR1 MDHEN, CDR2 SYDVKM.

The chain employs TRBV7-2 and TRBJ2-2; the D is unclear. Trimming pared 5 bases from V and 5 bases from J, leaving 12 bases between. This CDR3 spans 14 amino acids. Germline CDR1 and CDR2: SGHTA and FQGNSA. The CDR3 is CASSPPRETGELFF. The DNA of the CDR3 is TGTGCCAGCAGCCCGCCTAGAGAAACCGGGGAGCTGTTTTTT. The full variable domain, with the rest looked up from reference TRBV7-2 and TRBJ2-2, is GAGVSQSPSNKVTEKGKDVELRCDPISGHTALYWYRQSLGQGLEFLIYFQGNSAPDKSGLPSDRFSAERTGGSVSTLTIQRTQQEDSAVYLCASSPPRETGELFFGEGSRLTVL.

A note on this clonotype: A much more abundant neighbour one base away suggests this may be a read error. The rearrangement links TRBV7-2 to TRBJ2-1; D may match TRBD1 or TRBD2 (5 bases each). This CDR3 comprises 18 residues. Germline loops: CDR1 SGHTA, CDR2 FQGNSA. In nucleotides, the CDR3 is TGTGCCAGCAGCCCCCGTCCCGGGACCGTGAGCTCCTACAATGGGCAGTTCTTC. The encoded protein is CASSPRPGTVSSYNGQFF.

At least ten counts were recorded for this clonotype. The CDR3 sequence is CASTETGPHEQYF. CDR3 DNA: TGTGCCAGCACTGAGACGGGGCCTCACGAGCAGTACTTC. The chain carries TRBV28 and TRBJ2-7; TRBD1 or TRBD2 may be the D gene (5 bases each). Germline V gene lookup returns CDR1 MDHEN and CDR2 SYDVKM. The CDR3 sequence is 13 residues long. Trimming pared 7 bases from V and 5 bases from J, leaving 15 bases between.

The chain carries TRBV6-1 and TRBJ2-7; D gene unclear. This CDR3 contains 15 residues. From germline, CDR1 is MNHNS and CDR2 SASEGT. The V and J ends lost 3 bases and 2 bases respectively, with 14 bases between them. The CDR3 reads CASSEYYSLTYEQYF. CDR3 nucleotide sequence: TGTGCCAGCAGTGAGTATTACAGTTTGACCTACGAGCAGTACTTC.